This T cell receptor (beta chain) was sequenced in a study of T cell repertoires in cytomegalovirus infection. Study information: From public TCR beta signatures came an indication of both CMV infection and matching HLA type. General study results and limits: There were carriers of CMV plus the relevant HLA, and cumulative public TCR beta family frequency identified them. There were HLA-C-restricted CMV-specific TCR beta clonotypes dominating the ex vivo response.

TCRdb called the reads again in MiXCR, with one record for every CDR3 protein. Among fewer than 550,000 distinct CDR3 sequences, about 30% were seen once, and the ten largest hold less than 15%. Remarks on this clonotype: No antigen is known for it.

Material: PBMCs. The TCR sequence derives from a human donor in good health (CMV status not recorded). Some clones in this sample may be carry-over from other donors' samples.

The CDR3 region has the DNA TGCAGTGCCTGGGATGTGCAAGAGACCCAGTACTTC. Its protein is CSAWDVQETQYF. The chain combines TRBV20-1 with TRBJ2-5; D gene uncertain. From germline, CDR1 is DFQATT and CDR2 SNEGSKA (reference sequence). The CDR3 runs to 12 residues. V lost 6 bases to trimming and J lost 2 bases, with 10 bases between them.